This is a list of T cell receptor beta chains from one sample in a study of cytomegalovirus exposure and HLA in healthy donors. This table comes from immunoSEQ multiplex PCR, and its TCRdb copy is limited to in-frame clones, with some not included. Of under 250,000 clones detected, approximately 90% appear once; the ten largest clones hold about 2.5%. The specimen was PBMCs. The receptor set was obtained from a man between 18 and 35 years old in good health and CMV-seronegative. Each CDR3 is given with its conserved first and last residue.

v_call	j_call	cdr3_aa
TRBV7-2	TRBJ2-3	CASSVASAGTGIGTQYF
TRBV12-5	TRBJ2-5	CASAHTGVGETQYF
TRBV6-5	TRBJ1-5	CASSGTGGRGQPQHF
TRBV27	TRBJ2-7	CASSFGSPYEQYF
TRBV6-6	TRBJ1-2	CASSLRQGNGYTF
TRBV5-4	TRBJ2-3	CASSLTSGPGTDTQYF
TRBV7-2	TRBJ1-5	CASSSDRLGPQHF
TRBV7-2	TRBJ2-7	CASSLGVWDRGKGEQYF
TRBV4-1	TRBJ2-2	CASSRTGEGGELFF
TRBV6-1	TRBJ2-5	CASSRDSQETQYF
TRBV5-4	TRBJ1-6	CASSSMGGQGSPLHF
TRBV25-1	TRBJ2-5	CASSETGTRLLETQYF
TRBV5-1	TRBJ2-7	CASSLAQGGFSYEQYF
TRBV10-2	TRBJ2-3	CATGDLTSGFADTQYF
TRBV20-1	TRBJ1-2	CSAKRVEGYTF
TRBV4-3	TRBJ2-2	CASSQEWSYSTGELFF
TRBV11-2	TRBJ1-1	CASSSLGGESNTEAFF